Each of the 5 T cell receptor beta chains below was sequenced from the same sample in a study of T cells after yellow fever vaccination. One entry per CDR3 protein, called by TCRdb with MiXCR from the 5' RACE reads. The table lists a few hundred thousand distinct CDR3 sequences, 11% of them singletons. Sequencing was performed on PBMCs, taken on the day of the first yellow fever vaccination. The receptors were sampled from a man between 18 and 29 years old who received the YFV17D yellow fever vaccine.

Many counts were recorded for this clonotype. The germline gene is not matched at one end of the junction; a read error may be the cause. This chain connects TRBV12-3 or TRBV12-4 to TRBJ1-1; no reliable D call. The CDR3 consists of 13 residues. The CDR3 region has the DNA TGTGCCAGCAGTTCCCCAGCTTTTACTGAAGCTTTTTTT. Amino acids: CASSSPAFTEAFF.

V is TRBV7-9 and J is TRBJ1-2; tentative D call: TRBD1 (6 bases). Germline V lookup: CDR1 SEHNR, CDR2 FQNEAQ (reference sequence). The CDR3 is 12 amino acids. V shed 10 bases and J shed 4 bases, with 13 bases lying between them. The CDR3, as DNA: TGTGCCACCCCATGGGGGGCCTATGGCTACACCTTC. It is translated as CATPWGAYGYTF. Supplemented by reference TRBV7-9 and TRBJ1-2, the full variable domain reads DTGVSQNPRHKITKRGQNVTFRCDPISEHNRLYWYRQTLGQGPEFLTYFQNEAQLEKSRLLSDRFSAERPKGSFSTLEIQRTEQGDSAMYLCATPWGAYGYTFGSGTRLTVV.

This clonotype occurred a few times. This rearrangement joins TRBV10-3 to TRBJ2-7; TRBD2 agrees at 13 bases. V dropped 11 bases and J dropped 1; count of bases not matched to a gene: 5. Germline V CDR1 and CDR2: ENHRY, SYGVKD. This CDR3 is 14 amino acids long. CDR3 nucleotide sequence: TGTGCCGCAAGGACTAGCGGGGGTTCCTACGAGCAGTACTTC. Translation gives CAARTSGGSYEQYF.

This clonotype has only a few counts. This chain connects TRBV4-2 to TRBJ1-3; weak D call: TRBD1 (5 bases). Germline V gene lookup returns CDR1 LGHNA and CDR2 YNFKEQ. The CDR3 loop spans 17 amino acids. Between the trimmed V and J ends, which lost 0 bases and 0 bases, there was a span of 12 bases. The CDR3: CASSQETAQISGNTIYF. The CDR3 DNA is TGTGCCAGCAGCCAAGAGACAGCCCAGATCTCTGGAAACACCATATATTTT.

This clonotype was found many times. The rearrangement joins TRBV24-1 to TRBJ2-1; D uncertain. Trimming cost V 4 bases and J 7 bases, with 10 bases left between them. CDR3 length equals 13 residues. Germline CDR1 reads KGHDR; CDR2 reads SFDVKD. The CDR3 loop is CATSDWFKNEQFF. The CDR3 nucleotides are TGTGCCACCAGTGACTGGTTTAAGAATGAGCAGTTCTTC.